The 2 T cell receptor beta chains below were found in one sample sequenced in a study of T cells after yellow fever vaccination. Using its own MiXCR run on the 5' RACE reads, TCRdb lists one record per CDR3 protein. The table shows roughly 100,000 distinct CDR3 sequences, with 8% to 10% occurring only once. The sample consisted of CD8+ T cells not binding an NS4B(214-222) dextramer, sorted from PBMCs, taken less than 18 days after the first yellow fever vaccination. All receptors come from a man younger than 30 who received the YFV17D yellow fever vaccine.

This clonotype was counted a few times. The rearrangement joins TRBV10-3 to TRBJ2-7; D uncertain. Germline CDR1 reads ENHRY; CDR2 reads SYGVKD. Trimming shortened V by 9 bases and J by 3 bases, and 15 bases separated the two germline ends. This CDR3 has 13 residues. This chain's CDR3 is CAIGDGGGYEQYV. The CDR3 coding sequence is TGTGCCATTGGGGATGGCGGCGGCTACGAGCAGTACGTC.

This clonotype was counted once. This rearrangement joins TRBV4-3 to TRBJ2-1, with a possible D match to TRBD1 (5 bases). The CDR3 has 14 residues. The V gene's germline CDR1 is LGHNA and CDR2 YSLEER. Between the trimmed V and J ends, which lost 4 bases and 8 bases, there was a span of 15 bases. CDR3 nucleotides: TGCGCCAGCAGCCCAGGTTTTACAGGCCATGAGCAGTTCTTC. It encodes CASSPGFTGHEQFF.